The T cell receptor (beta chain) under discussion was sequenced for a study of T cells expressing NK-cell markers. Study-level background: The study drew TCR beta repertoires from sorted CD3+CD56+NKG2C+, CD3+CD56+NKG2C- and CD3+CD56-NKG2C+ T cells. Seropositivity for HCMV was found in most of the eight sequenced donors, with one seronegative.

Points from the study as a whole: The CD3+CD56-NKG2C+ fraction was also led by these clonotypes in a handful of donors.

Reanalyzing the 5' RACE reads, TCRdb keeps one entry per CDR3 protein, without DNA. This sample's clone table lists some 460,000 distinct CDR3 sequences. Points on this clonotype: Its antigen is not identified.

This CDR3 spans 17 amino acids. The origin of this receptor is a woman aged 45-65 years in good health. The rearrangement joins TRBV21-1 to TRBJ2-3; TCRdb names TRBD1, which stays unverified in the absence of DNA. TRBV21-1 is classified as a pseudogene. Material for sequencing was blood T cells: a sorted CD56 or NKG2C T cell subset, CD4+ or CD8+ T cells, or bulk PBMC T cells (not recorded which). CDR3 protein: CASSKGDRPSWADTQYF.